One sample yielded the 6 T cell receptor beta chains listed below, sequenced in a study of CD8 T cells in Susac syndrome. After extraction with the RNeasy kit, roughly 0.5 to 1 ug of the RNA was reverse transcribed using random hexamers. One entry per CDR3 protein, called by TCRdb with MiXCR from the immunoSEQ multiplex PCR reads. The sample records approximately 190,000 distinct CDR3 sequences, approximately 95% being singletons. Material for sequencing was CD8+ T cells from PBMCs. These receptors all come from a human donor with Susac syndrome.

The rearrangement links TRBV9 to TRBJ2-1; maybe TRBD2 (5 bases). V lost 4 bases and J lost 8, with 13 bases in between. CDR3 length: 13 amino acids. Germline V CDR1 and CDR2: SGDLS, YYNGEE. CDR3 DNA: TGTGCCAGCAGCAAGTTCGACGGGGATGAGCAGTTCTTC. Its translation: CASSKFDGDEQFF.

The table lists this clonotype with a count of one. The CDR3 nucleotides are TGCGCCAGCAGCTTGGATAATTCACCCCTCCACTTT. Protein: CASSLDNSPLHF. This chain joins TRBV5-1 and TRBJ1-6; no clear D. The CDR3 runs to 12 residues. Per the germline V gene, CDR1 is SGHRS and CDR2 is YFSETQ. The V end lost 0 bases, the J end lost 5 bases, and 0 bases lay between the germline ends.

The gene calls are TRBV4-1 and TRBJ2-7; TRBD1 matches at 7 bases. The CDR3 contains 15 residues. Germline V gives CDR1 MGHRA, CDR2 YSYEKL. Unmatched junction bases numbered 6, after V lost 0 bases and J lost 4 bases. CDR3: CASSQDPGGTYEQYF. The CDR3 DNA follows: TGCGCCAGCAGCCAAGATCCAGGGGGTACTTACGAGCAGTACTTC.

This chain uses TRBV9 with TRBJ2-2; TRBD2 matches 10 bases. Germline V lookup: CDR1 SGDLS, CDR2 YYNGEE. The CDR3 is 15 residues long. V gave up 3 bases and J gave up 4 bases; unmatched junction bases: 3. The CDR3 DNA is TGTGCCAGCAGCGCTAGCGGGAGCGGCACCGGGGAGCTGTTTTTT. This sequence encodes CASSASGSGTGELFF.

The V and J genes are TRBV12-3 or TRBV12-4 and TRBJ2-1; 9 bases map to TRBD1. Trimming cost V 6 bases and J 9 bases; bases outside gene matches: 9. There are 14 residues in the CDR3. In DNA, the CDR3 is TGTGCCAGCAGCCAAGGGGGACAGGGCGGTGAGCAGTTCTTC. This sequence encodes CASSQGGQGGEQFF.

The V gene is TRBV12-3 or TRBV12-4, the J gene TRBJ2-3, with TRBD1 as a possible D gene (6 bases). V was cut by 5 bases and J by 4 bases, with 13 bases left in between. CDR3 length: 14 amino acids. CDR3 nucleotide sequence: TGTGCCAGCAGTCGAACAGGGCCCGCAGATACGCAGTATTTT. Translating it yields CASSRTGPADTQYF.